The 26 T cell receptor beta chains listed next were all sequenced from one sample in a study of early T cells in non-severe SARS-CoV-2 infection. Using its own MiXCR run on the 5' RACE reads, TCRdb lists one record per CDR3 protein. The profile shows just under 65,000 distinct CDR3 sequences, 8% to 9% of them singletons. Source: whole blood, taken at baseline. These receptors were obtained from an adult who was a healthcare worker with PCR-confirmed SARS-CoV-2 infection or an uninfected control (not recorded which).

This clonotype was observed a few times. The gene calls are TRBV5-1 and TRBJ1-1; D remains unclear. This CDR3 contains 15 residues. The germline V gene encodes CDR1 SGHRS and CDR2 YFSETQ. V was shortened by 3 bases and J by 0 bases, with 12 bases between the two germline ends. This CDR3 is CASSSKEVLNTEAFF. In DNA, the CDR3 is TGCGCCAGCAGCTCCAAAGAGGTGTTGAACACTGAAGCTTTCTTT.

The V call is TRBV4-2, the J call TRBJ2-3; possibly TRBD1 or TRBD2 for D (5 bases each). CDR3 length: 13 amino acids. Deletions cut 5 bases from V and 2 bases from J, with 8 bases between. CDR1 is LGHNA, CDR2 YNFKEQ, per germline. The CDR3 reads CASSFGATDTQYF. In DNA, the CDR3 is TGTGCCAGCAGCTTCGGGGCCACAGATACGCAGTATTTT.

Ten or more counts support this clonotype. The chain uses TRBV5-1 and TRBJ2-5, with 7 bases lining up with TRBD1. The CDR3 runs 16 residues. CDR1 and CDR2 from the germline V gene are SGHRS and YFSETQ. V lost 0 bases, J lost 5 bases, and 10 bases stayed unmatched. CDR3 protein: CASSLGTTGVSETQYF. CDR3 coding DNA: TGCGCCAGCAGCTTGGGAACTACAGGGGTCTCTGAGACCCAGTACTTC.

This clonotype came up a few times. The rearrangement links TRBV5-1 to TRBJ2-1; possibly TRBD1 for D (6 bases). V was clipped by 3 bases and J by 4 bases, with 11 bases between them. The CDR3 runs to 14 residues. Germline values: CDR1 SGHRS, CDR2 YFSETQ. CDR3 in DNA: TGCGCCAGCAGCTGGGGAACAGGGTACAATGAGCAGTTCTTC. Amino acid sequence: CASSWGTGYNEQFF.

This clonotype was observed a few times. The V and J genes are TRBV12-3 or TRBV12-4 and TRBJ1-5; TRBD1 aligns across 9 bases. The CDR3 length is 17 residues. V dropped 6 bases and J dropped 1; count of bases not matched to a gene: 10. CDR3 amino acids: CASSDTGGANSNQPQHF. As DNA, the CDR3 is TGTGCCAGCAGCGACACAGGGGGCGCCAACAGCAATCAGCCCCAGCATTTT.

The rearrangement joins TRBV5-6 to TRBJ2-7, with D possibly being TRBD1 (6 bases). The CDR3 extends over 14 amino acids. Trimming shortened V by 5 bases and J by 1 base, and 13 bases separated the two germline ends. CDR1 SGHDT and CDR2 YYEEEE come from the germline V gene. The CDR3 sequence: CASRRGQPSYEQYF. DNA for the CDR3: TGTGCCAGCAGAAGGGGACAACCTTCCTACGAGCAGTACTTC. Full variable domain (remainder filled in from reference TRBV5-6 and TRBJ2-7): DAGVTQSPTHLIKTRGQQVTLRCSPKSGHDTVSWYQQALGQGPQFIFQYYEEEERQRGNFPDRFSGHQFPNYSSELNVNALLLGDSALYLCASRRGQPSYEQYFGPGTRLTVT.

The V and J genes are TRBV5-1 and TRBJ1-1, with 9 bases fitting TRBD1. The V gene end was trimmed by 2 bases and the J gene end by 0 bases; junction bases not matched to a gene: 2. This CDR3 is built from 15 residues. Germline V gives CDR1 SGHRS, CDR2 YFSETQ. CDR3 protein: CASSLRDRVNTEAFF. DNA of the CDR3: TGCGCCAGCAGCTTAAGGGACAGGGTGAACACTGAAGCTTTCTTT.

This clonotype was found many times. This sequence joins TRBV3-1 and TRBJ2-5; D is possibly TRBD1 (6 bases). The V and J ends lost 6 bases and 0 bases respectively, with 14 bases between them. CDR1 and CDR2 (germline): LGHDT, YNNKEL (reference sequence). CDR3 length: 15 residues. The CDR3 is CASSTTGQYQETQYF. In nucleotides, the CDR3 is TGTGCCAGCAGTACGACAGGACAGTACCAAGAGACCCAGTACTTC.

This clonotype has just a few counts. The chain employs TRBV13 and TRBJ2-7; the match to TRBD1 covers 7 bases. V shed 5 bases and J 4 bases; nucleotides not matched to a gene: 8. This CDR3 comprises 14 residues. Germline V gives CDR1 PRHDT, CDR2 FYEKMQ (reference sequence). The CDR3 is CASSPGQFSYEQYF. The DNA of the CDR3 is TGTGCCAGCAGCCCGGGACAGTTCTCGTACGAGCAGTACTTC.

The chain joins TRBV7-9 to TRBJ2-3; tentatively, D is TRBD2 (5 bases). Trimming left V 4 bases short and J 2 bases short, with 16 bases between. The germline gives CDR1 SEHNR, CDR2 FQNEAQ (reference sequence). This CDR3 region has 16 residues. The CDR3 DNA follows: TGTGCCAGCAGCTACGAGCGGAGTTACTCCACAGATACGCAGTATTTT. Amino acid sequence: CASSYERSYSTDTQYF.

This chain joins TRBV11-2 and TRBJ2-7; 12 positions match TRBD1. This CDR3 has 17 amino acids. The V gene end was trimmed by 1 base and the J gene end by 6 bases; junction bases not matched to a gene: 10. CDR1 is SGHAT and CDR2 is FQNNGV in the germline V gene. The CDR3 here is CASSLVDSGTGGAEQYF. The CDR3 DNA sequence: TGTGCCAGCAGCTTAGTAGACTCCGGGACAGGGGGCGCCGAGCAGTACTTC.

This sequence joins TRBV29-1 and TRBJ1-2; 7 bases are a match to TRBD1. J gave up 3 bases and V 6 bases, and 7 bases lay outside the gene matches. Germline V gives CDR1 SQVTM, CDR2 ANQGSEA. The CDR3 covers 13 residues. The CDR3 protein is CSVPTGLDYGYTF. In nucleotides, the CDR3 is TGCAGCGTCCCGACAGGGTTGGACTATGGCTACACCTTC.

Only a few counts were recorded for this clonotype. V is TRBV12-3 or TRBV12-4 and J is TRBJ1-5; 9 bases match TRBD1. The CDR3 is 15 residues long. The V and J ends lost 5 bases and 4 bases, in that order; junction bases with no gene match: 6. In nucleotides, the CDR3 is TGTGCCAGCAGTGGGGACAGGGCCCATAATCAGCCCCAGCATTTT. Translating it yields CASSGDRAHNQPQHF.

The chain recombines TRBV11-2 with TRBJ2-3; 10 nucleotides agree with TRBD2. The CDR3 is 18 residues long. Germline CDR1 SGHAT, CDR2 FQNNGV. V shed 5 bases, J shed 4 bases, and the junction held 15 bases outside the gene matches. The CDR3 DNA reads as TGTGCCAGCAGCCCATTCGGACCGGCTAGCGGGAGCGCAGATACGCAGTATTTT. Translating gives CASSPFGPASGSADTQYF.

The sample holds a few counts of this clonotype. This chain links TRBV25-1 with TRBJ2-5; the D gene could be TRBD1 or TRBD2 (5 bases each). Germline-derived CDR1 and CDR2 are MGHDK and SYGVNS. Trimming took off 3 bases at V and 5 bases at J, with 16 bases between the two ends. The CDR3 length is 15 residues. The CDR3 DNA is TGTGCCAGCAGTGAGGGGAGAGGGGATTTGGAGACCCAGTACTTC. This encodes CASSEGRGDLETQYF.

This clonotype was seen a few times. The rearrangement uses TRBV9 and TRBJ1-2; 7 bases match TRBD1. The J segment lost 3 bases and the V segment lost 3 bases, leaving 2 bases of the junction unmatched. This CDR3 contains 13 residues. Germline-derived CDR1 and CDR2 are SGDLS and YYNGEE. CDR3 sequence: CASSGGQYYGYTF. The CDR3 DNA reads as TGTGCCAGCAGCGGGGGACAGTACTATGGCTACACCTTC.

This clonotype has more than one count but fewer than ten. V usage is TRBV18 and J usage is TRBJ2-7; no clear D. The CDR3 sequence is 14 residues long. Trimming took off 3 bases at V and 4 bases at J, with 13 bases between the two ends. Germline V gene sequence: CDR1 KGHSH, CDR2 LQKENI. The CDR3 sequence: CASSPSNRGYEQYF. CDR3 nucleotide sequence: TGTGCCAGCTCACCTTCTAACCGAGGATACGAGCAGTACTTC.

This clonotype was observed many times. The J gene is TRBJ2-5, the V gene TRBV7-8; 10 nucleotides agree with TRBD2. Trimming took 6 bases from V and 1 from J; bases not matched to a gene: 8. The CDR3 runs 16 residues. Germline CDR1 is SGHVS and CDR2 is FQNEAQ. Written as DNA, the CDR3 is TGTGCCAGCAGTCCACTAGCGGGGACCTCCCAAGAGACCCAGTACTTC. Translated, it gives CASSPLAGTSQETQYF. Variable domain in full (rest from reference TRBV7-8 and TRBJ2-5): GAGVSQSPRYKVAKRGQDVALRCDPISGHVSLFWYQQALGQGPEFLTYFQNEAQLDKSGLPSDRFFAERPEGSVSTLKIQRTQQEDSAVYLCASSPLAGTSQETQYFGPGTRLLVL.

In DNA, the CDR3 is TGTGCTAGTGGTTTTGGCTCTGGAAACACCATATATTTT. It yields the protein CASGFGSGNTIYF. The chain joins TRBV12-5 to TRBJ1-3; D unresolved. Trimming pared 3 bases from V and 0 bases from J, leaving 3 bases between. Germline lookup yields CDR1 LGHNT and CDR2 FRNRAP. The CDR3 spans 13 residues.

This clonotype has just a few counts. The chain has TRBV2 and TRBJ1-1; D remains unclear. The V end lost 6 bases, the J end lost 1 base, and 18 bases lay between the germline ends. Per the germline V gene, CDR1 is SNHLY and CDR2 is FYNNEI. The CDR3 sequence is 16 residues long. For the CDR3, the DNA is TGTGCCAGCAGCCCCATAAGGGTATCAGAGAACACTGAAGCTTTCTTT. Amino acid sequence: CASSPIRVSENTEAFF.

This clonotype turned up a few times. The chain recombines TRBV2 with TRBJ2-1, with D maybe TRBD2 (5 bases). Germline-derived CDR1 and CDR2 are SNHLY and FYNNEI. This CDR3 contains 12 residues. With 5 bases removed from V and 9 bases from J, the gap between germline ends came to 11 bases. Written as DNA, the CDR3 is TGTGCCAGCAGTACTGAGGGATTTGAGCAGTTCTTC. It yields the protein CASSTEGFEQFF.

The CDR3 region has the DNA TGTGCCAGCAGCGTTAGCGGGAGGACCTACGAGCAGTACTTC. Translated: CASSVSGRTYEQYF. The V call is TRBV11-2, the J call TRBJ2-7; TRBD2 aligns across 10 bases. CDR3 length: 14 amino acids. Germline V CDR1 and CDR2: SGHAT, FQNNGV. The V segment lost 5 bases and the J segment 2 bases; nucleotides outside the gene matches: 3.

In its sample, this clonotype was seen a few times. The chain carries TRBV6-5 and TRBJ2-1; the match to TRBD2 covers 9 bases. V gave up 5 bases and J gave up 9 bases; unmatched junction bases: 11. The germline V gene encodes CDR1 MNHEY and CDR2 SVGAGI. This CDR3 comprises 15 residues. CDR3 region: CASSMTSGLLGEQFF. The CDR3 DNA follows: TGTGCCAGCAGTATGACTAGCGGCCTCCTGGGTGAGCAGTTCTTC.

This clonotype appeared many times. The V and J genes are TRBV24-1 and TRBJ2-2, with 10 nucleotides matching TRBD1. V lost 0 bases to trimming and J lost 3 bases; unmatched junction nucleotides: 9. The germline gives CDR1 KGHDR, CDR2 SFDVKD. The length of the CDR3 is 19 residues. DNA of the CDR3: TGTGCCACCAGTGATTTGGGTCCCTTCGGGACAGGGGACACCGGGGAGCTGTTTTTT. Its translation is CATSDLGPFGTGDTGELFF.

The chain uses TRBV12-3 or TRBV12-4 and TRBJ1-1; 11 bases align to TRBD1. V lost 6 bases and J lost 6; bases outside the gene matches: 12. CDR3 length: 16 amino acids. The CDR3 protein is CASSSPYWTGGSEAFF. The CDR3 nucleotides read TGTGCCAGCAGCTCTCCCTACTGGACAGGGGGCTCTGAAGCTTTCTTT.

This clonotype was observed a few times. This sequence joins TRBV20-1 and TRBJ2-3, with 8 bases fitting TRBD2. The CDR3 loop spans 16 amino acids. From germline, CDR1 is DFQATT and CDR2 SNEGSKA (reference sequence). The ends lost 0 bases at V and 1 base at J; junction bases unmatched: 6. CDR3 nucleotides: TGCAGTGCTAGAGATGAGCGGGGGTCAGGCACAGATACGCAGTATTTT. Translated, it gives CSARDERGSGTDTQYF.